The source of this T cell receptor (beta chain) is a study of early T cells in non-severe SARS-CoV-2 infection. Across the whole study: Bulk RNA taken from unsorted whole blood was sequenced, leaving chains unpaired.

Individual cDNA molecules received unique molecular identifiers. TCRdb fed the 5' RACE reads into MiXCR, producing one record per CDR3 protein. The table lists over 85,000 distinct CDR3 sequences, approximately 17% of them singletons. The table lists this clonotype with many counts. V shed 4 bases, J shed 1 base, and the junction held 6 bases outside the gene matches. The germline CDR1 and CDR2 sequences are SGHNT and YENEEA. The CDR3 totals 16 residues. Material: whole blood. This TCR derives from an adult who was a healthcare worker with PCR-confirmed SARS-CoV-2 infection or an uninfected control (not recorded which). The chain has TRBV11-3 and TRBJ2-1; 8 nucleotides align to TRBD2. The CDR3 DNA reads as TGTGCCAGCAGCTCCTCGGTAGCGGGGTCCTACAATGAGCAGTTCTTC. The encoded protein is CASSSSVAGSYNEQFF.